The 30 T cell receptor beta chains presented below share a single source sample, sequenced in a study of cytomegalovirus exposure and HLA in healthy donors (dated by TCRdb to 2016 to 2017). Receptors were amplified or captured by the immunoSEQ multiplex PCR assay. For the multiplex PCR, a mixture combining 60 forward primers for TCR Vbeta segments and 13 reverse primers for TCR Jbeta segments was used. What TCRdb holds here is the immuneACCESS table cut down to in-frame rearrangements. Part of the clones is not present; checked against another copy, under half of the missing clones reflect an unresolved V gene, and the others are unexplained. The record for this sample contains fewer than 200,000 clones. The ten largest make up 5.5% to 7.5% of the sample. Sequenced input: PBMCs. The origin of the receptors is a man aged 25 to 40 in good health and CMV-seronegative.

The V and J genes are TRBV29-1 and TRBJ1-4; D call uncertain. The germline V gene has CDR1 SQVTM and CDR2 ANQGSEA. Trimming took 6 bases from V and 10 from J, leaving 18 bases between them. There are 13 residues in the CDR3. CDR3 nucleotide sequence: TGCAGCGTCGATTCAGGAGGGATAGGAAAACTGTTTTTT. Residues: CSVDSGGIGKLFF.

This chain uses TRBV6-5 with TRBJ1-5; the D is unclear. The V end lost 6 bases, the J end lost 5 bases, and 14 bases lay between the germline ends. Germline loops: CDR1 MNHEY, CDR2 SVGAGI. The CDR3 consists of 14 residues. CDR3 sequence (DNA): TGTGCCAGCAGGAAAGGGAGTATGGATCAGCCCCAGCATTTT. This gives the protein CASRKGSMDQPQHF.

The DNA for the CDR3 is TGTGCCAGCAGTTACGGGCAGACTAATGAAAAACTGTTTTTT. This encodes CASSYGQTNEKLFF. This chain connects TRBV6-5 to TRBJ1-4, with no clear D. Germline V lookup: CDR1 MNHEY, CDR2 SVGAGI. The CDR3 covers 14 residues. The ends were cut back, 2 bases at V and 2 bases at J, with 6 bases in the middle.

In DNA form, the CDR3 reads TGTGCCAGCAACTCGGGGGGGGGAGGAGCGAACACTGAAGCTTTCTTT. Translation: CASNSGGGGANTEAFF. The chain is built from TRBV28 and TRBJ1-1; a possible D gene is TRBD1 (5 bases). Deletions cut 7 bases from V and 1 base from J, with 19 bases between. This CDR3 has 16 amino acids. The germline CDR1 and CDR2 sequences are MDHEN and SYDVKM.

On this clone itself: At the DNA level, this CDR3 is encoded by other sequences in the same sample as well. The genes are TRBV6-5 and TRBJ1-5; 10 bases align to TRBD1. Germline trimming cut 4 bases from V and 3 bases from J; bases unmatched to any gene: 3. Germline loops: CDR1 MNHEY, CDR2 SVGAGI. CDR3 length: 15 amino acids. This chain's CDR3 is CASSLGQGPNQPQHF. CDR3 DNA sequence: TGTGCCAGCAGTTTGGGACAGGGGCCCAATCAGCCCCAGCATTTT.

The chain employs TRBV5-5 and TRBJ1-2; perhaps TRBD1 as D (5 bases). The CDR3 is made up of 16 amino acids. CDR1 is SGHKS, CDR2 YYEKEE, per germline (reference sequence). Trimming pared 4 bases from V and 4 bases from J, leaving 20 bases between. The CDR3 DNA reads TGTGCCAGCAGCCTTCCGCGGGGCGCCGGGGGCTATGGCTACACCTTC. Its protein product is CASSLPRGAGGYGYTF.

The chain couples TRBV4-3 to TRBJ1-6; TRBD1 might be the D (5 bases). The CDR3 is made up of 16 amino acids. Germline values: CDR1 LGHNA, CDR2 YSLEER. V lost 0 bases, J lost 3 bases, and 9 bases lay in between. CDR3 residues: CASSQDLGGYNSPLHF. The CDR3 DNA follows: TGCGCCAGCAGCCAAGATCTGGGGGGCTATAATTCACCCCTCCACTTT.

The rearrangement joins TRBV4-1 to TRBJ2-1; TRBD2 aligns across 10 bases. Germline assignment: CDR1 MGHRA and CDR2 YSYEKL. Trimming cost V 3 bases and J 5 bases; bases outside gene matches: 10. The CDR3 is made up of 17 amino acids. The CDR3 DNA follows: TGCGCCAGCAGCCATTTACTGCTAGCGGGGGTCAACAATGAGCAGTTCTTC. This encodes CASSHLLLAGVNNEQFF.

The rearrangement joins TRBV5-1 to TRBJ1-5, with 7 nucleotides matching TRBD1. J gave up 6 bases and V 2 bases, and 5 bases lay outside the gene matches. The length of the CDR3 is 14 residues. Germline CDR1 SGHRS, CDR2 YFSETQ. The CDR3 bases are TGCGCCAGCAGCTTTGCAGGGGGTGGTCAGCCCCAGCATTTT. Its translation is CASSFAGGGQPQHF.

The V and J genes are TRBV18 and TRBJ2-7; 9 positions agree with TRBD1. V shed 8 bases and J 6 bases; nucleotides not matched to a gene: 8. The V gene's germline CDR1 is KGHSH and CDR2 LQKENI. The CDR3 totals 13 residues. CDR3 nucleotide sequence: TGTGCCAGCGCGCTACGGACAGGGGCCGAGCAGTACTTC. Encoded protein: CASALRTGAEQYF.

The chain combines TRBV6-5 with TRBJ2-3, with a tentative D call TRBD1 (5 bases). V lost 5 bases and J 3 bases, leaving 12 bases between the germline ends. The germline CDR1 and CDR2 sequences are MNHEY and SVGAGI. This CDR3 region has 14 residues. DNA for the CDR3: TGTGCCAGCAGTCGCATAGGGGAAACAGATACGCAGTATTTT. Protein sequence: CASSRIGETDTQYF.

CDR3 region: CASSLAEVSVSGGYTF. The DNA for the CDR3 is TGCGCCAGCAGCTTGGCCGAGGTTTCGGTTTCGGGTGGCTACACCTTC. J is TRBJ1-2 and V is TRBV5-1; the D is unclear. The CDR3 extends over 16 amino acids. Trimming shortened V by 0 bases and J by 7 bases, and 19 bases separated the two germline ends. Germline CDR1 SGHRS, CDR2 YFSETQ.

V is TRBV5-4 and J is TRBJ2-2; weak D call: TRBD1 (7 bases). The CDR3 extends over 17 amino acids. The germline V gene encodes CDR1 SGHNT and CDR2 YYREEE (reference sequence). V was clipped by 5 bases and J by 3 bases, with 20 bases between them. The CDR3 DNA sequence: TGTGCCAGCAGTCGCCCGGGGGCCAGGGGGGACACCGGGGAGCTGTTTTTT. It specifies CASSRPGARGDTGELFF.

The chain links TRBV5-1 to TRBJ2-7; TRBD2 agrees at 7 bases. This CDR3 has 15 amino acids. The V gene end was trimmed by 3 bases and the J gene end by 7 bases; junction bases not matched to a gene: 13. Germline V CDR1 and CDR2: SGHRS, YFSETQ. Here the CDR3 DNA reads TGCGCCAGCAGCTGGGGGGGGACCGGTCCGAGAGAGCAGTACTTC. It yields the protein CASSWGGTGPREQYF.

This chain uses TRBV25-1 with TRBJ2-1, with 9 positions matching TRBD2. Germline CDR1 MGHDK, CDR2 SYGVNS. This CDR3 has 15 amino acids. The V and J ends lost 8 bases and 4 bases, in that order; junction bases with no gene match: 9. The CDR3 reads CASGQAGGKYNEQFF. Written as DNA, the CDR3 is TGTGCCAGCGGACAAGCGGGGGGAAAGTACAATGAGCAGTTCTTC.

The chain is built from TRBV10-2 and TRBJ2-1, with 15 bases matching TRBD2. Germline values: CDR1 WSHSY, CDR2 SAAADI. With 8 bases clipped from V and 3 bases from J, the junction kept 5 bases outside the gene matches. The CDR3 covers 16 residues. The DNA of the CDR3 is TGCGCCAGCGGACTAGCGGGAGGGTCGTACTACAATGAGCAGTTCTTC. The encoded protein is CASGLAGGSYYNEQFF.

The V call is TRBV2, the J call TRBJ1-1; a possible D gene is TRBD1 (6 bases). Germline CDR1 SNHLY, CDR2 FYNNEI. V gave up 5 bases and J gave up 1 base, with 14 bases separating them. The CDR3 length is 15 residues. CDR3 in amino acids: CASSPFGGTNTEAFF. DNA for the CDR3: TGTGCCAGCAGTCCGTTTGGGGGCACGAACACTGAAGCTTTCTTT.

The chain is built from TRBV5-1 and TRBJ2-5; TRBD1 aligns across 10 bases. This CDR3 contains 14 residues. Trimming at V came to 4 bases and at J to 5 bases, leaving 5 bases not matched to a gene. Germline V gene sequence: CDR1 SGHRS, CDR2 YFSETQ. CDR3 sequence reads: CASSGGTGVETQYF. Here the CDR3 DNA reads TGCGCCAGCAGCGGCGGGACAGGGGTGGAGACCCAGTACTTC. The entire variable domain, with the rest obtained from reference TRBV5-1 and TRBJ2-5, is as follows: KAGVTQTPRYLIKTRGQQVTLSCSPISGHRSVSWYQQTPGQGLQFLFEYFSETQRNKGNFPGRFSGRQFSNSRSEMNVSTLELGDSALYLCASSGGTGVETQYFGPGTRLLVL.

The gene calls are TRBV19 and TRBJ1-3; D gene unclear. Germline V CDR1 and CDR2: LNHDA, SQIVND (reference sequence). Trimming took off 4 bases at V and 0 bases at J, with 7 bases between the two ends. The CDR3 is 14 residues long. In DNA form, the CDR3 reads TGTGCCAGTAGTAACAGAGACTCTGGAAACACCATATATTTT. Translating it yields CASSNRDSGNTIYF.

This chain joins TRBV5-5 and TRBJ2-3; 9 nucleotides match TRBD2. Germline loops: CDR1 SGHKS, CDR2 YYEKEE (reference sequence). The CDR3 length is 18 residues. The ends lost 4 bases at V and 2 bases at J; junction bases unmatched: 14. CDR3: CASSTRPPSGTFTDTQYF. CDR3 in DNA: TGTGCCAGCAGCACACGCCCGCCTAGCGGGACCTTCACAGATACGCAGTATTTT.

The rearrangement joins TRBV5-4 to TRBJ1-2; no firm D call. Trimming removed 3 bases at V and 0 bases at J, with 15 bases between. The CDR3 sequence is 16 residues long. CDR1 and CDR2 from the germline V gene are SGHNT and YYREEE (reference sequence). The CDR3 here is CASSSPGSGANYGYTF. CDR3 in DNA: TGTGCCAGCAGCTCTCCGGGATCCGGAGCTAACTATGGCTACACCTTC.

The chain uses TRBV18 and TRBJ1-4; 10 bases line up with TRBD1. Germline V gene lookup returns CDR1 KGHSH and CDR2 LQKENI. The CDR3 totals 16 residues. The ends lost 9 bases at V and 0 bases at J; junction bases unmatched: 7. The CDR3 sequence is CASRRDRGATNEKLFF. The CDR3 DNA sequence: TGTGCCAGTCGCAGGGACAGGGGTGCAACTAATGAAAAACTGTTTTTT. Supplemented by reference TRBV18 and TRBJ1-4, the full variable domain reads NAGVMQNPRHLVRRRGQEARLRCSPMKGHSHVYWYRQLPEEGLKFMVYLQKENIIDESGMPKERFSAEFPKEGPSILRIQQVVRGDSAAYFCASRRDRGATNEKLFFGSGTQLSVL.

The chain carries TRBV9 and TRBJ1-1, with 8 bases that match TRBD1. Per germline, CDR1 SGDLS and CDR2 YYNGEE. V lost 4 bases and J lost 0; bases outside the gene matches: 14. CDR3 length: 18 amino acids. This CDR3 is CASSPADPWTGLNTEAFF. CDR3 coding DNA: TGTGCCAGCAGCCCTGCGGACCCATGGACAGGGCTGAACACTGAAGCTTTCTTT.

The chain has TRBV7-3 and TRBJ2-1, with 7 bases aligning to TRBD2. The V gene's germline CDR1 is SGHTA and CDR2 FQGTGA. V was clipped by 0 bases and J by 2 bases; unmatched bases: 10. The CDR3 covers 18 residues. The CDR3 DNA is TGTGCCAGCAGCTTAACGTTTGGCGGGAGTACGCCCTACAATGAGCAGTTCTTC. Its translation is CASSLTFGGSTPYNEQFF.

The chain combines TRBV4-3 with TRBJ2-1, with 7 bases that match TRBD2. This CDR3 is built from 13 residues. Trimming at V came to 4 bases and at J to 5 bases, leaving 2 bases not matched to a gene. The germline V gene has CDR1 LGHNA and CDR2 YSLEER. The CDR3 loop is CASSRRGDNEQFF. The CDR3 DNA reads as TGCGCCAGCAGCCGTCGGGGGGACAATGAGCAGTTCTTC.

CDR3 nucleotides: TGCAGCGTTGAGGAGGCCGCTCCTGATACGCAGTATTTT. It codes for CSVEEAAPDTQYF. V gene TRBV29-1 combines with J gene TRBJ2-3; possible D gene TRBD2, 5 bases. The CDR3 spans 13 residues. Trimming cost V 3 bases and J 6 bases, with 13 bases left between them. Germline CDR1 reads SQVTM; CDR2 reads ANQGSEA.

The chain has TRBV2 and TRBJ2-1; 7 bases match TRBD2. The CDR3 is made up of 13 amino acids. Germline V gene data show CDR1 as SNHLY and CDR2 as FYNNEI. Losses at the gene ends were 6 bases for V and 7 bases for J; bases not matched to a gene: 6. Written as DNA, the CDR3 is TGTGCCAGCAGGGCGGGAGTCATGAATGAGCAGTTCTTC. Its protein is CASRAGVMNEQFF.

The chain couples TRBV27 to TRBJ1-6; D is possibly TRBD1 (6 bases). Trimming removed 6 bases at V and 6 bases at J, with 15 bases between. CDR1 is MNHEY and CDR2 is SMNVEV in the germline V gene (reference sequence). This CDR3 has 15 amino acids. CDR3 nucleotide sequence: TGTGCCAGCAGCTGGGGGGGGGCGCGTAATTCACCCCTCCACTTT. This sequence encodes CASSWGGARNSPLHF.

This rearrangement joins TRBV7-9 to TRBJ1-3, with D tentatively TRBD1 (6 bases). Germline CDR1 and CDR2: SEHNR and FQNEAQ (reference sequence). This CDR3 region has 15 residues. Between the trimmed V and J ends, which lost 6 bases and 4 bases, there was a span of 16 bases. The CDR3 nucleotides are TGTGCCAGCAGTTCGACAGGTCTTCAAGGAAACACCATATATTTT. Translated, it gives CASSSTGLQGNTIYF.

The chain has TRBV4-1 and TRBJ1-2; TRBD1 agrees at 8 bases. Per the germline V gene, CDR1 is MGHRA and CDR2 is YSYEKL. The CDR3 loop spans 15 amino acids. Trimming at V came to 0 bases and at J to 7 bases, leaving 7 bases not matched to a gene. DNA of the CDR3: TGCGCCAGCAGCCAAGATGGTCAGGGGGCGGGTGGCTACACCTTC. Encoded protein: CASSQDGQGAGGYTF.